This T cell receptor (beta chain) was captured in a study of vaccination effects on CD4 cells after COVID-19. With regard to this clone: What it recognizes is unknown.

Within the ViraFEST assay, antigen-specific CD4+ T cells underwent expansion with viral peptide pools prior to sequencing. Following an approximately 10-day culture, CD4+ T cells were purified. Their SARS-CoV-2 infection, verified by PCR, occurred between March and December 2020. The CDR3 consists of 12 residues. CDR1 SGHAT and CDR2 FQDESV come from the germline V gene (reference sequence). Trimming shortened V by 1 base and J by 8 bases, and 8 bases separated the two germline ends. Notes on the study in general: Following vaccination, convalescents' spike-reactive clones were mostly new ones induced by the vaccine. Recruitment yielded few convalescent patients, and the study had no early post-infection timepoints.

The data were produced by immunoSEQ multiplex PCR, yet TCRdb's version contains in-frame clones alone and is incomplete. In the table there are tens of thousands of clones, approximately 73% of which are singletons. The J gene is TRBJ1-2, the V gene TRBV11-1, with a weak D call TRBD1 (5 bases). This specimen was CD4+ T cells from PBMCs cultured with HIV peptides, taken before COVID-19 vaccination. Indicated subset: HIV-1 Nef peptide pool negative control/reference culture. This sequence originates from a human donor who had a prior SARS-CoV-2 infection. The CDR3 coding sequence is TGTGCCAGCAGCTTAGTAGGGGACGGCTACACCTTC. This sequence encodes CASSLVGDGYTF. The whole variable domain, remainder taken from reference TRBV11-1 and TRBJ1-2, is EAEVAQSPRYKITEKSQAVAFWCDPISGHATLYWYRQILGQGPELLVQFQDESVVDDSQLPKDRFSAERLKGVDSTLKIQPAELGDSAMYLCASSLVGDGYTFGSGTRLTVV.